Listed below are T cell receptor beta chains from one sample, sequenced in a study of blood T cell repertoires in COVID-19. Only in-frame clones appear in the TCRdb table, and some are missing; sequencing was by immunoSEQ multiplex PCR. The sample lists over 200,000 clones, roughly 89% occurring once. The source material was PBMCs or T cells enriched from blood (not recorded which). The receptors derive from a woman aged 40 to 50 who had recovered from COVID-19. The CDR3 runs from the conserved cysteine through the conserved F or W. Fields, in order: D gene, clone size, J gene, V gene, CDR3 DNA, CDR3 protein. The D gene is left open where the match is weak. Clone size appears in some rows only: once, few, many, or a class for an expanded clone.

-	once	TRBJ1-2	TRBV30	TGTGCCTCCCCCGGGGGAGGCACCTATGGCTACACCTTC	CASPGGGTYGYTF
TRBD1	-	TRBJ2-5	TRBV2	TGTGCCAGCAGTAGACAGGGTGGGTGGGAGACCCAGTACTTC	CASSRQGGWETQYF
TRBD2	-	TRBJ2-1	TRBV10-3	TGTGCCATCAGGCGGACTAGCGGGAGGGGAAATGAGCAGTTCTTC	CAIRRTSGRGNEQFF
-	-	TRBJ1-1	TRBV2	TGTGCCAGCAGTGTACAGGGTGCCACTGAAGCTTTCTTT	CASSVQGATEAFF
TRBD2	-	TRBJ2-3	TRBV6-5	TGTGCCAGCAGTTCCCTCCGGGAGGTGGTCACAGATACGCAGTATTTT	CASSSLREVVTDTQYF
TRBD1	-	TRBJ2-1	TRBV10-3	TGTGCCATCAGCCGGGACAGGGACAATGAGCAGTTCTTC	CAISRDRDNEQFF
TRBD1	once	TRBJ1-6	TRBV5-1	TGCGCCAGCAGCTTCACGCCGGACAGGGTCAATTCACCCCTCCACTTT	CASSFTPDRVNSPLHF
-	-	TRBJ1-1	TRBV5-4	TGTGCCAGCAGCCCAGGTCACAAGAAAACGAACACTGAAGCTTTCTTT	CASSPGHKKTNTEAFF
TRBD2	once	TRBJ2-4	TRBV4-1	TGCGCCAGCAGCCGCGGGACTAGCGGGGGAGCTTTAGCCAAAAACATTCAGTACTTC	CASSRGTSGGALAKNIQYF
-	-	TRBJ1-3	TRBV11-2	TGTGCCAGCAGCTTAGAAGGGGTCTCTGGAAACACCATATATTTT	CASSLEGVSGNTIYF
-	-	TRBJ2-3	TRBV20-1	TGCAGTGCTAGTAACAGGTGGGGCGTGGGTACAGATACGCAGTATTTT	CSASNRWGVGTDTQYF
-	few	TRBJ2-1	TRBV11-2	TGTGCCAGCAGCACGGGACTCATTGAGTTCTTC	CASSTGLIEFF
TRBD1	-	TRBJ2-7	TRBV27	TGTGCCACCTCTGGACAGGACGGCTACGAGCAGTACTTC	CATSGQDGYEQYF
-	-	TRBJ2-3	TRBV4-1	TGCGCCAGCAGCCAAGATAGCGCCCTGGCAGATACGCAGTATTTT	CASSQDSALADTQYF
-	-	TRBJ2-1	TRBV21-1	TGTGCCAGCTGCGACCCTAGCGGGAGGGCCGATGAGCAGTTCTTC	CASCDPSGRADEQFF
TRBD2	-	TRBJ2-1	TRBV6-5	TGTGCCAGCTCTTGGCGGGAGAGCTATGAGCAGTTCTTC	CASSWRESYEQFF
-	few	TRBJ2-5	TRBV9	TGTGCCAGCAGCGTAGAGGAGGAAGAGACCCAGTACTTC	CASSVEEEETQYF
TRBD1	once	TRBJ1-3	TRBV29-1	TGCAGCGTTCGGGACAGCGGTGGAAACACCATATATTTT	CSVRDSGGNTIYF
-	-	TRBJ1-1	TRBV19	TGTGCCAGTAGTCTACCATTGGACACTGAAGCTTTCTTT	CASSLPLDTEAFF
-	-	TRBJ1-5	TRBV6-2/TRBV6-3	TGTGCCAGCAGTTATAGATGGGCGTCAAATCAGCCCCAGCATTTT	CASSYRWASNQPQHF
TRBD1	-	TRBJ1-5	TRBV27	TGTGCCAGCCCCGCGAAGGACAGGGGGCTGGCTCAGCCCCAGCATTTT	CASPAKDRGLAQPQHF